Shown below are 30 T cell receptor beta chains from a single sample sequenced in a study of T cell repertoires in cytomegalovirus infection (dated by TCRdb to about 2019). The antigens for these receptors are not known. What the treatment or condition label conveys for this sample: in vitro stimulation with specific CMV peptide epitopes to enrich CMV-specific T cells. The instrument was an Illumina HiSeq 1500. TCRdb took the public reads, trimmed them with fastp at Q25, ran MiXCR for clone calling and kept in-frame beta chains. Rows are combined by CDR3 protein, so each entry shows the most common genes and DNA. This sample gives hundreds of thousands of distinct CDR3 sequences in total; about 42% of them show up just once. The ten largest account for approximately 40% of the sample. The sequenced sample was cultured PBMCs, obtained from culture after CMV antigen stimulation. All receptors derive from a human donor in good health (CMV status not recorded). Some clones in this sample may be carry-over from other donors' samples.

This chain uses TRBV7-8 with TRBJ2-1, with 9 positions matching TRBD1. Germline CDR1 SGHVS, CDR2 FQNEAQ. CDR3 length: 14 amino acids. V lost 2 bases to trimming and J lost 8 bases; unmatched junction nucleotides: 4. CDR3 in DNA: TGTGCCAGCAGCTTACCCGACAGGGGGGATGAGCAGTTCTTC. Protein sequence: CASSLPDRGDEQFF. Full variable domain (outside the CDR3, taken from reference TRBV7-8 and TRBJ2-1): GAGVSQSPRYKVAKRGQDVALRCDPISGHVSLFWYQQALGQGPEFLTYFQNEAQLDKSGLPSDRFFAERPEGSVSTLKIQRTQQEDSAVYLCASSLPDRGDEQFFGPGTRLTVL.

This chain connects TRBV28 to TRBJ1-1; possible D gene TRBD1, 6 bases. Germline lookup yields CDR1 MDHEN and CDR2 SYDVKM. CDR3 length: 12 amino acids. Trimming pared 5 bases from V and 7 bases from J, leaving 11 bases between. CDR3 DNA sequence: TGTGCCAGCAGTCGACAGGCTTTTGAAGCTTTCTTT. Its translation: CASSRQAFEAFF.

A few counts support this clonotype. V usage is TRBV7-2 and J usage is TRBJ2-3; no reliable D call. The CDR3 has 13 residues. Trimming left V 5 bases short and J 5 bases short, with 11 bases between. Germline values: CDR1 SGHTA, CDR2 FQGNSA. CDR3 region: CASSPSFKDTQYF. The CDR3 region has the DNA TGTGCCAGCAGCCCGTCGTTCAAAGATACGCAGTATTTT.

The rearrangement uses TRBV12-3 or TRBV12-4 and TRBJ2-7; 10 nucleotides agree with TRBD2. V lost 5 bases and J lost 4; bases outside the gene matches: 2. This CDR3 contains 13 residues. CDR3 DNA: TGTGCCAGCAGTGGGACTAGCGATTACGAGCAGTACTTC. It encodes CASSGTSDYEQYF.

This clonotype was recorded at least ten times. The chain recombines TRBV7-6 with TRBJ2-5, with a possible D match to TRBD2 (6 bases). Germline loops: CDR1 SGHVS, CDR2 FNYEAQ. Deletions cut 1 base from V and 2 bases from J, with 17 bases between. The CDR3 runs to 17 residues. The CDR3 here is CASSLVGVSAGQETQYF. CDR3 in DNA: TGTGCCAGCAGCTTAGTGGGAGTGAGCGCGGGGCAAGAGACCCAGTACTTC.

This chain uses TRBV7-2 with TRBJ1-5; D unclear. The CDR3 is 14 residues long. Germline CDR1 and CDR2: SGHTA and FQGNSA. Trimming cost V 5 bases and J 1 base, with 9 bases left between them. The CDR3 coding sequence is TGTGCCAGCAGCCTCGGGATCAGCAATCAGCCCCAGCATTTT. Translated, it gives CASSLGISNQPQHF. Combining the CDR3 with reference TRBV7-2 and TRBJ1-5 gives the whole variable domain GAGVSQSPSNKVTEKGKDVELRCDPISGHTALYWYRQSLGQGLEFLIYFQGNSAPDKSGLPSDRFSAERTGGSVSTLTIQRTQQEDSAVYLCASSLGISNQPQHFGDGTRLSIL.

This clonotype has a count of ten or more. The chain joins TRBV7-2 to TRBJ2-7; maybe TRBD2 (5 bases). Trimming removed 2 bases at V and 0 bases at J, with 8 bases between. Looked up from germline, CDR1 is SGHTA and CDR2 is FQGNSA. This CDR3 spans 14 amino acids. CDR3 in DNA: TGTGCCAGCAGCTTACTAGCTAGCTCCTACGAGCAGTACTTC. Its translation: CASSLLASSYEQYF.

With respect to this clonotype: At one end the junction does not follow the germline gene, possibly because of a read error. In nucleotides, the CDR3 is TGTGCCAGCAGCCAAGGGGCAGGGGGAATGAAACTCTTTTTT. Translation: CASSQGAGGMKLFF. The chain has TRBV4-2 and TRBJ1-4; the match to TRBD1 covers 7 bases. This CDR3 contains 14 residues. Germline V gives CDR1 LGHNA, CDR2 YNFKEQ.

On this clonotype itself: One junction end does not reproduce the germline sequence, and a read error may be involved. This sequence joins TRBV5-4 and TRBJ2-5; TRBD2 is a possible D gene (6 bases). CDR3 length equals 12 residues. CDR1 is SGHNT, CDR2 YYREEE, per germline (reference sequence). The CDR3 coding sequence is TGTGCCAGCAGCTTGGGGGCAAGGGGACTGGACTTC. It yields the protein CASSLGARGLDF.

This clonotype was detected only a few times. The CDR3 DNA sequence: TGTGCCAGCAGCCGACAGGGGCTAGGGTACGAGCAGTACTTC. Amino acid sequence: CASSRQGLGYEQYF. V usage is TRBV7-2 and J usage is TRBJ2-7; 8 bases match TRBD1. Germline V CDR1 and CDR2: SGHTA, FQGNSA. J was trimmed by 4 bases and V by 5 bases; bases with no gene match: 7. The CDR3 is 14 residues long.

This clonotype was picked up many times. CDR3 DNA: TGTGCCAGCAGCCAATATCCTACAGCGGGAGTGGTTGAGCAGTTCTTC. Its translation: CASSQYPTAGVVEQFF. The chain recombines TRBV7-7 with TRBJ2-1; 8 positions agree with TRBD2. With 5 bases clipped from V and 9 bases from J, the junction kept 15 bases outside the gene matches. This CDR3 contains 16 residues. In germline, CDR1 is SSHAT, CDR2 FNYEAQ (reference sequence).

The chain uses TRBV2 and TRBJ1-4; tentatively, D is TRBD1 (5 bases). The V gene lost 8 bases and the J gene lost 6 bases, with 16 bases spanning the gap. CDR1 SNHLY and CDR2 FYNNEI come from the germline V gene. The CDR3 runs 14 residues. CDR3 sequence reads: CASVSGGGDEKLFF. The DNA of the CDR3 is TGTGCCAGCGTCTCCGGGGGGGGAGATGAAAAACTGTTTTTT.

At least ten counts were recorded for this clonotype. This chain links TRBV7-2 with TRBJ1-6, with 8 bases fitting TRBD1. Trimming removed 5 bases from V and 9 bases from J; junction bases left unmatched: 12. Germline V gives CDR1 SGHTA, CDR2 FQGNSA. CDR3 size: 16 residues. The CDR3 region is CASSPGGRIVASPLHF. The CDR3 coding sequence is TGTGCCAGCAGCCCAGGGGGCAGGATAGTCGCTTCACCCCTCCACTTT.

The chain has TRBV2 and TRBJ2-1, with 7 bases lining up with TRBD2. The CDR3 covers 15 residues. CDR1 and CDR2 (germline): SNHLY, FYNNEI. V was pared by 6 bases and J by 1 base, with 6 bases of the junction left unmatched. DNA of the CDR3: TGTGCCAGCAGCGGAAAGGGAGGGTCCTACAATGAGCAGTTCTTC. Its protein product is CASSGKGGSYNEQFF.

This clonotype was counted once. The rearrangement joins TRBV6-8 to TRBJ2-2, with 10 positions matching TRBD2. Germline trimming cut 6 bases from V and 1 base from J; bases unmatched to any gene: 2. This CDR3 is built from 15 residues. CDR1 is MNHGY and CDR2 is SAAAGT in the germline V gene. CDR3: CASRGLAENTGELFF. The CDR3 coding sequence is TGTGCCAGCAGAGGACTAGCGGAGAACACCGGGGAGCTGTTTTTT.

The chain recombines TRBV6-2 or TRBV6-3 with TRBJ2-1, with D perhaps TRBD1 (5 bases). Deletions cut 2 bases from V and 4 bases from J, with 12 bases between. CDR1 and CDR2 from the germline V gene are MNHEY and SVGEGT. The CDR3 contains 15 residues. CDR3 DNA sequence: TGTGCCAGCAGTTACATGGACATGCAATACAATGAGCAGTTCTTC. Encoded protein: CASSYMDMQYNEQFF.

The J gene is TRBJ2-7, the V gene TRBV7-9, with D perhaps matching TRBD2 (6 bases). The CDR3 contains 12 residues. Trimming took 5 bases from V and 4 from J, leaving 9 bases between them. The germline V gene has CDR1 SEHNR and CDR2 FQNEAQ (reference sequence). CDR3 nucleotide sequence: TGTGCCAGCAGCACCAGCGGGTACGAGCAGTACTTC. It specifies CASSTSGYEQYF.

The V call is TRBV6-2 or TRBV6-3, the J call TRBJ2-1; 7 bases are a match to TRBD2. This CDR3 is 19 amino acids long. Trimming cost V 3 bases and J 3 bases; bases outside gene matches: 17. From germline, CDR1 is MNHEY and CDR2 SVGEGT. CDR3 nucleotides: TGTGCCAGCAGTTATTTGGTGGGTGCGGGAGTCGGTCTCTACAATGAGCAGTTCTTC. Amino acid sequence: CASSYLVGAGVGLYNEQFF.

The V and J genes are TRBV6-8 and TRBJ2-1; TRBD2 aligns across 8 bases. J lost 9 bases, V lost 0 bases, and 10 bases had no gene match. This CDR3 spans 16 amino acids. Germline CDR1 and CDR2: MNHGY and SAAAGT. This chain's CDR3 is CASSYSAGRAQVEQFF. In nucleotides, the CDR3 is TGTGCCAGCAGTTACTCGGCCGGGAGGGCCCAGGTTGAGCAGTTCTTC.

This sequence joins TRBV10-3 and TRBJ2-3, with TRBD2 matching 14 bases. Trimming removed 8 bases from V and 3 bases from J; junction bases left unmatched: 1. The CDR3 spans 14 residues. Germline lookup yields CDR1 ENHRY and CDR2 SYGVKD. CDR3 DNA: TGTGCCATCGGGACTAGCGGGAGAACAGATACGCAGTATTTT. Translation: CAIGTSGRTDTQYF.

The CDR3 loop is CSAVSGKNTGELFF. In nucleotides, the CDR3 is TGCAGTGCTGTTTCGGGGAAGAACACCGGGGAGCTGTTTTTT. The V gene is TRBV20-1, the J gene TRBJ2-2; the D gene is possibly TRBD2 (5 bases). This CDR3 is 14 amino acids long. The V end was cut by 5 bases, the J end by 1 base, with 11 bases between. Germline V gives CDR1 DFQATT, CDR2 SNEGSKA (reference sequence).

The chain joins TRBV19 to TRBJ2-7; the D gene is possibly TRBD2 (6 bases). The CDR3 consists of 14 residues. Germline assignment: CDR1 LNHDA and CDR2 SQIVND (reference sequence). The germline V and J ends were trimmed by 3 bases and 3 bases, with 12 bases remaining between them. The CDR3 DNA sequence: TGTGCCAGTAGTATTGGGATGGGAGGCTACGAGCAGTACTTC. This encodes CASSIGMGGYEQYF.

This clonotype appeared many times. The chain combines TRBV7-2 with TRBJ2-3; D not resolved. Germline CDR1 is SGHTA and CDR2 is FQGNSA. CDR3 length equals 12 residues. Trimming pared 3 bases from V and 4 bases from J, leaving 5 bases between. The CDR3 is CASSFQSDTQYF. CDR3 DNA: TGTGCCAGCAGCTTTCAGTCAGATACGCAGTATTTT. Supplemented by reference TRBV7-2 and TRBJ2-3, the full variable domain reads GAGVSQSPSNKVTEKGKDVELRCDPISGHTALYWYRQSLGQGLEFLIYFQGNSAPDKSGLPSDRFSAERTGGSVSTLTIQRTQQEDSAVYLCASSFQSDTQYFGPGTRLTVL.

The V and J genes are TRBV5-1 and TRBJ2-3, with D possibly matching TRBD1 (6 bases). V was trimmed by 4 bases and J by 6 bases, leaving 18 bases between them. Germline lookup yields CDR1 SGHRS and CDR2 YFSETQ. This CDR3 is built from 15 residues. This CDR3 reads CASSIAGTPGDTQYF. In DNA form, the CDR3 reads TGCGCCAGCAGCATCGCCGGGACACCCGGGGATACGCAGTATTTT.

This clonotype was seen only a few times. V is TRBV7-2 and J is TRBJ2-3, with 11 bases aligning to TRBD1. V trimming: 4 bases; J trimming: 4 bases; junction bases outside the gene matches: 7. Per germline, CDR1 SGHTA and CDR2 FQGNSA. The CDR3 consists of 16 residues. The CDR3 nucleotides are TGTGCCAGCAGCTCAAGGACAGGGGGCGTTCCAGATACGCAGTATTTT. The encoded protein is CASSSRTGGVPDTQYF.

This clonotype was picked up a small number of times. The chain uses TRBV12-3 or TRBV12-4 and TRBJ1-4; no definite D call. V dropped 6 bases and J dropped 3 bases, with 14 bases sitting between them. The CDR3 loop spans 15 amino acids. CDR3: CASRGAGGANEKLFF. The DNA of the CDR3 is TGTGCCAGCAGAGGTGCTGGCGGAGCTAATGAAAAACTGTTTTTT.

This clonotype has just one count. The genes are TRBV20-1 and TRBJ2-1; D remains ambiguous. The germline V gene has CDR1 DFQATT and CDR2 SNEGSKA (reference sequence). V was shortened by 7 bases and J by 9 bases, with 13 bases between the two germline ends. This CDR3 contains 11 residues. The CDR3 DNA follows: TGCAGTGGCCATCTAGGGCCTGAGCAGTTCTTC. Protein product: CSGHLGPEQFF.

The CDR3 here is CASSLRRLTSYEQYF. The CDR3 region has the DNA TGTGCCAGCAGCTTACGTCGACTCACCTCCTACGAGCAGTACTTC. The V gene is TRBV7-2, the J gene TRBJ2-7, with D unclear. This CDR3 is 15 amino acids long. Germline lookup yields CDR1 SGHTA and CDR2 FQGNSA. V lost 2 bases, J lost 0 bases, and 11 bases lay in between.

This clonotype has more than one count but fewer than ten. V usage is TRBV7-2 and J usage is TRBJ2-5; 11 bases line up with TRBD2. With V trimmed by 1 base and J by 5 bases, 12 bases remained unmatched. Germline loops: CDR1 SGHTA, CDR2 FQGNSA. The CDR3 totals 18 residues. The chain's CDR3 is CASSLVFSTSGSRETQYF. The DNA of the CDR3 is TGTGCCAGCAGCTTAGTTTTTTCCACTAGCGGGAGTCGGGAGACCCAGTACTTC. Full variable domain (remainder filled in from reference TRBV7-2 and TRBJ2-5): GAGVSQSPSNKVTEKGKDVELRCDPISGHTALYWYRQSLGQGLEFLIYFQGNSAPDKSGLPSDRFSAERTGGSVSTLTIQRTQQEDSAVYLCASSLVFSTSGSRETQYFGPGTRLLVL.

The V gene is TRBV30, the J gene TRBJ2-1, with D unresolved. The length of the CDR3 is 13 residues. The V and J ends lost 0 bases and 4 bases respectively, with 7 bases between them. Germline CDR1 GTSNPN, CDR2 SVGIG (reference sequence). CDR3 sequence (DNA): TGTGCCTGGAGTGTACTGGGGTACAATGAGCAGTTCTTC. It encodes CAWSVLGYNEQFF.